This T cell receptor beta chain was profiled in a study of PD-1 blockade in classical Hodgkin lymphoma. Study-wide background: It was nivolumab at 3 mg/kg, given intravenously every 2 weeks, that patients received.

Study results and limitations: CD4+ but not CD8+ TCR diversity rose significantly by C4D1.

Sequencing used immunoSEQ multiplex PCR; TCRdb keeps in-frame clones, though not all of them. Counted here are more than 45,000 clones, 73% occurring once; the ten biggest clones make up approximately 10%. With regard to this clone: Antigen unknown.

In every patient, relapse followed autologous stem cell transplantation, while exposure to brentuximab vedotin differed. The CDR3 extends over 14 amino acids. Deletions cut 0 bases from V and 3 bases from J, with 7 bases between. The germline V gene encodes CDR1 SGHRS and CDR2 YFSETQ. The chain has TRBV5-1 and TRBJ1-3, with D unclear. This sequence was found in a human donor with classical Hodgkin lymphoma. The source material was peripheral blood mononuclear cells (PBMCs), sampled at baseline. The CDR3, as DNA: TGCGCCAGCAGCTTGGAAGGAAGTGGAAACACCATATATTTT. It codes for CASSLEGSGNTIYF.